This T cell receptor beta chain was sequenced in a study of cytomegalovirus exposure and HLA in healthy donors. About the study: A prior analysis found about 110 million unique TCR beta sequences from 150 million to 200 million T cells. Whole-study findings and limits: In vitro data verified a few CMV-associated chains as specific for CMV antigens. Among CMV-associated TCR beta chains, most appeared HLA-restricted in a later analysis. At a 0.05 false discovery rate, a later analysis found roughly 17,000 TCR beta sequences to be associated with HLA alleles.

From germline, CDR1 is MNHNS and CDR2 SASEGT. The CDR3 spans 15 residues. Trimming removed 1 base at V and 3 bases at J, with 12 bases between. This clone was counted only a few times. The antigen is undetermined. A multiplex PCR was run with 60 Vbeta primers and 13 Jbeta primers. Only in-frame clones appear in the TCRdb table, and some are missing; sequencing was by immunoSEQ multiplex PCR. The sample lists roughly 160,000 clones, more than 60% seen once, with about 8% in the top ten. The chain combines TRBV6-1 with TRBJ1-1; tentatively, D is TRBD1 (5 bases). Sequences were obtained from PBMCs. This clonotype originated in a woman in her thirties or forties in good health and CMV-seropositive. Here the CDR3 reads CASSEDWGGYTEAFF. The CDR3 nucleotides are TGTGCCAGCAGTGAAGATTGGGGGGGATACACTGAAGCTTTCTTT.